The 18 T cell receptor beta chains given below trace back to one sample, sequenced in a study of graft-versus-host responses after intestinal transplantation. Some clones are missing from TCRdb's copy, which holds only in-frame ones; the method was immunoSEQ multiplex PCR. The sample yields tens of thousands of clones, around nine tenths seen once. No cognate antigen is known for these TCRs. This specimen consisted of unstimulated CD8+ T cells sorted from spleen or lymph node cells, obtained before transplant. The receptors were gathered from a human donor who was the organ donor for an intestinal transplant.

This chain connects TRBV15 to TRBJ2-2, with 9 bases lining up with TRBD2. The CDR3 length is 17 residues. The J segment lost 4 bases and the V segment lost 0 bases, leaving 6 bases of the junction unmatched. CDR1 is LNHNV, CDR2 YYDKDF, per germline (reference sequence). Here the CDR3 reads CATSRDSVLAGTGELFF. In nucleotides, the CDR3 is TGTGCCACCAGCAGAGATTCCGTACTAGCGGGCACCGGGGAGCTGTTTTTT.

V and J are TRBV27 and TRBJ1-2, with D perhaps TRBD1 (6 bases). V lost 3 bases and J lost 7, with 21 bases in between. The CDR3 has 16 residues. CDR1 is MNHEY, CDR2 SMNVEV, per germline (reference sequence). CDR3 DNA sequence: TGTGCCAGCAGTTTGGCCGGGACATCAATTATAAGTGGCTACACCTTC. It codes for CASSLAGTSIISGYTF.

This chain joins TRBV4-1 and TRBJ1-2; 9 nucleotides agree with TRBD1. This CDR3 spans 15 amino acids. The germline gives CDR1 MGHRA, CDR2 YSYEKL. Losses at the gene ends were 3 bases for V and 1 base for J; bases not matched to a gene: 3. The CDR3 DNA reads TGCGCCAGCAGCCACGGGACAGGGCATAACTATGGCTACACCTTC. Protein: CASSHGTGHNYGYTF.

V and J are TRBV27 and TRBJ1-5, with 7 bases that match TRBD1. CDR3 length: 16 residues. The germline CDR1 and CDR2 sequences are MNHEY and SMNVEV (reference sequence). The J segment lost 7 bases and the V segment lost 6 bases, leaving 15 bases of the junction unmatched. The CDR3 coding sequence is TGTGCCAGCAGGCTCACCGGGACAGCAAAGGGCCAGCCCCAGCATTTT. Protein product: CASRLTGTAKGQPQHF.

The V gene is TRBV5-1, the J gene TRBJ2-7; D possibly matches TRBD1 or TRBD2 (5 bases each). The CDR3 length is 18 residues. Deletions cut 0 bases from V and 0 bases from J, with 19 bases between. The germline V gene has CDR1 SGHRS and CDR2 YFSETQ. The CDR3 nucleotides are TGCGCCAGCAGCTTGGCGGGACGCCACCTTCTTAGCTCCTACGAGCAGTACTTC. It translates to CASSLAGRHLLSSYEQYF.

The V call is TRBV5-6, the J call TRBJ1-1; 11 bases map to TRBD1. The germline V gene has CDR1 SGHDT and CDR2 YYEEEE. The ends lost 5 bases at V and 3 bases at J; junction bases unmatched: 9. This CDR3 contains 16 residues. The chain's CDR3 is CASSVEDRGRDTEAFF. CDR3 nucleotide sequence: TGTGCCAGCAGTGTAGAGGACAGGGGGCGCGACACTGAAGCTTTCTTT.

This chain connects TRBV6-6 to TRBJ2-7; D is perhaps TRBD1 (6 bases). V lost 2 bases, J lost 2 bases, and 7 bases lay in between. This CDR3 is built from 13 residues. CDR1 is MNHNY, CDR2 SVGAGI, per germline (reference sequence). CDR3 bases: TGTGCCAGCAGTTACCGGGACACCTACGAGCAGTACTTC. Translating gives CASSYRDTYEQYF.

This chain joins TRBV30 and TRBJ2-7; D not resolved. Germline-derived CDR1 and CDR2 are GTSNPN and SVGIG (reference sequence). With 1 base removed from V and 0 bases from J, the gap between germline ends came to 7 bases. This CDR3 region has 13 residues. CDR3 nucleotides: TGTGCCTGGAGTGAGGGTTCCTCCTACGAGCAGTACTTC. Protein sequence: CAWSEGSSYEQYF.

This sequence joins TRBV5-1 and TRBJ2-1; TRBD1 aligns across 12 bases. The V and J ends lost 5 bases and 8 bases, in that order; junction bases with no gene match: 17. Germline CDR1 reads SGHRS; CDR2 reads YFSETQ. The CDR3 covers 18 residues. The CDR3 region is CASSSPNGGTGGSDEQFF. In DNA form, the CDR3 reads TGCGCCAGCAGTTCTCCCAATGGCGGGACAGGGGGCTCCGATGAGCAGTTCTTC.

CDR3 in DNA: TGTGCCAGCAGCTTAGGGCCCGCGATTGAAGCTTTCTTT. Residues: CASSLGPAIEAFF. The chain employs TRBV7-9 and TRBJ1-1, with no clear D. The CDR3 has 13 residues. Germline V gene sequence: CDR1 SEHNR, CDR2 FQNEAQ (reference sequence). V was cut by 1 base and J by 7 bases, with 10 bases left in between.

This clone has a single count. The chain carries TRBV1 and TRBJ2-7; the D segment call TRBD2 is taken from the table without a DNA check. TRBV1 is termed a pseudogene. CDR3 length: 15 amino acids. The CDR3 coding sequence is TGCACCAGCCCGGGAAGAGGGAAACTCCCCTACGAGCAGTACTTC. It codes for CTSPGRGKLPYEQYF.

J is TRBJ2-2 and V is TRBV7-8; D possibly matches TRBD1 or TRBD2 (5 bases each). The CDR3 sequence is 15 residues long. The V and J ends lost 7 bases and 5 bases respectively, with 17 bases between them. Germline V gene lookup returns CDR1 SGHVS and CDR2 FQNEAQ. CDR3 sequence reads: CASNLRTEGTGELFF. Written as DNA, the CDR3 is TGTGCCAGCAATCTAAGGACTGAGGGGACCGGGGAGCTGTTTTTT.

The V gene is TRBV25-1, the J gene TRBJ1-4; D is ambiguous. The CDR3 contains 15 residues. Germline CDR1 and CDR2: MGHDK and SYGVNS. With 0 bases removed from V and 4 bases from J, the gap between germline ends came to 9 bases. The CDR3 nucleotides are TGTGCCAGCAGTGAATATTTTCAGGATAATGAAAAACTGTTTTTT. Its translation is CASSEYFQDNEKLFF.

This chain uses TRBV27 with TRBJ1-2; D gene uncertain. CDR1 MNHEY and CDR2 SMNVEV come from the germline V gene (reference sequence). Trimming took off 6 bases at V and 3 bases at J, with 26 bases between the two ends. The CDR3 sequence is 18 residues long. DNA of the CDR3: TGTGCCAGCAGCCAAGGTGGGGTTTCGGGGTACGGATACTATGGCTACACCTTC. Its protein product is CASSQGGVSGYGYYGYTF.

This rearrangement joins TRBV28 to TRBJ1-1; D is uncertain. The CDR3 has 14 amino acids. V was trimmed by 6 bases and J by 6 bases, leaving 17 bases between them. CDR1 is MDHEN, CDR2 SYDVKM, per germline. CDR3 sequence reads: CASSTWRDRSEAFF. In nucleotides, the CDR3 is TGTGCCAGCAGCACCTGGAGGGATCGATCTGAAGCTTTCTTT.

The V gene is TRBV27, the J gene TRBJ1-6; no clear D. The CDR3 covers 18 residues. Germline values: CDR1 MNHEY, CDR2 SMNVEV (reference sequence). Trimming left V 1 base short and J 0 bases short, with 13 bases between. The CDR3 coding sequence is TGTGCCAGCAGTTTATTCTTCTTGGGGAGCTCCTATAATTCACCCCTCCACTTT. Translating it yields CASSLFFLGSSYNSPLHF.

CDR3 nucleotides: TGTGCCAGCAGTGAGGGGATAACAGGGGTTAGCAATCAGCCCCAGCATTTT. Residues: CASSEGITGVSNQPQHF. V is TRBV2 and J is TRBJ1-5; 7 bases fit TRBD1. In germline, CDR1 is SNHLY, CDR2 FYNNEI. V shed 3 bases, J shed 0 bases, and the junction held 8 bases outside the gene matches. The CDR3 is 17 residues long.

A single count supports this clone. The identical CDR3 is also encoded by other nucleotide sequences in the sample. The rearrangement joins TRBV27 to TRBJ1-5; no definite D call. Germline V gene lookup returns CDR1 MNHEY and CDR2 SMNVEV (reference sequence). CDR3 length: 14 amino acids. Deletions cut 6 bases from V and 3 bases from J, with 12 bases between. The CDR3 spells CASSFGIPNQPQHF. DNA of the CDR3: TGTGCCAGCAGCTTTGGGATTCCCAATCAGCCCCAGCATTTT.